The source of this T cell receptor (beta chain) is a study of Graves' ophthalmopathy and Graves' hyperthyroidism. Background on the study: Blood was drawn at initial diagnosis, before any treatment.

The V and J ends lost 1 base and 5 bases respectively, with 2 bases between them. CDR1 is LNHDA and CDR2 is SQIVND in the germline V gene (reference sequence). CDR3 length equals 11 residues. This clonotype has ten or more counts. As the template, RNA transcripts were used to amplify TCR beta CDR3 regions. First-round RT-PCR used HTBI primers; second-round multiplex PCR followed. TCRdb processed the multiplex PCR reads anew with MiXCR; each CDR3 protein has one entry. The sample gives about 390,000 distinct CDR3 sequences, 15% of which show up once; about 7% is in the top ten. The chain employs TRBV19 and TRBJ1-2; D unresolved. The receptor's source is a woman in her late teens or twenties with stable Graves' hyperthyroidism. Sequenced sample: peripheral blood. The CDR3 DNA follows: TGTGCCAGTAGTATAGGTTATGGCTACACCTTC. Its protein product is CASSIGYGYTF.